A single count supports the clone carrying this TCR beta chain. Its specificity is unknown. Measured with immunoSEQ multiplex PCR; TCRdb has only the in-frame clones, and not every one. The sample has about 140,000 clones, around 82% seen once; the top ten hold around 7.6%. The sample is drawn from a study of cytotoxic CD8 clonotypes in ibrutinib-treated CLL. The V segment lost 2 bases and the J segment 2 bases; nucleotides outside the gene matches: 8. There are 17 residues in the CDR3. CDR1 and CDR2 (germline): ENHRY, SYGVKD. Study-level results: Patients showed higher baseline clonality than age-matched healthy donors, and it tracked circulating CD8+ T-cell counts.

Sequences were derived from PBMCs, sampled after 36 months of ibrutinib treatment. The V gene is TRBV10-3, the J gene TRBJ2-3; 9 nucleotides line up with TRBD2. The sequence was collected from a human donor with chronic lymphocytic leukemia. The DNA of the CDR3 is TGTGCCATCAGTGAGGCTAGCGGGGCTACCGACACAGATACGCAGTATTTT. It is translated as CAISEASGATDTDTQYF.